This T cell receptor beta chain was documented in a study of blood T cell repertoires in COVID-19. In the study overall: Samples taken during acute and convalescent COVID-19 were collected in the United States, Italy and Spain. T cells, B-cell-depleted T cells, or PBMCs provided the cDNA or gDNA that served as material.

Assay used: immunoSEQ multiplex PCR; TCRdb lists only in-frame clones, some missing. Here the sample spans 25,000 to 30,000 clones, over 70% being singletons. The sequence was obtained from a woman aged 55-69 years with acute or convalescent COVID-19. Sequences were obtained from peripheral blood.

The CDR3 sequence: CASSANTGTEAFF. CDR3 coding DNA: TGTGCCAGCAGCGCAAATACAGGCACTGAAGCTTTCTTT. J is TRBJ1-1 and V is TRBV9, with D tentatively TRBD1 (5 bases). The CDR3 is 13 amino acids. Germline CDR1 SGDLS, CDR2 YYNGEE. V was trimmed by 3 bases and J by 4 bases, leaving 10 bases between them.